The clone carrying this T cell receptor (beta chain) appeared once. This entry belongs to a study of T-cell reconstitution after alpha-beta-depleted transplantation in children. Germline CDR1 is LGHNA and CDR2 is YNFKEQ. The CDR3 length is 15 residues. V lost 6 bases and J lost 3; bases outside the gene matches: 9. A TCRbeta library incorporating unique molecular identifiers was prepared. MiXCR, run by TCRdb on the PCR reads, gives a single entry per CDR3 protein. The table has around 370,000 distinct CDR3 sequences, 15% to 20% seen once. The clonotype originates from a male patient aged 2 to 9 who had a stem cell transplant for acute lymphoblastic leukemia, so the T cells may come from the graft donor. Sequencing used PBMCs, mostly from graft donor cells, obtained 360 days after TCRalphabeta/CD19-depleted stem cell transplant. The chain couples TRBV4-2 to TRBJ2-7, with 9 nucleotides matching TRBD1. The CDR3 DNA reads as TGTGCCAGCAGACCAAAGTGGGACAGGGACTACGAGCAGTACTTC. Protein sequence: CASRPKWDRDYEQYF.